This TCR beta chain emerged from a study of T-cell reconstitution after alpha-beta-depleted transplantation in children. Overall study findings and caveats: Several hundred expanded graft clones reportedly gave rise to the alpha-beta T cells present about two months after transplant. Once a year had passed after transplant, T-cell counts and diversity came mostly from newly produced T cells.

About this clonotype: The antigen is undetermined. Since no conserved phenylalanine or tryptophan closes the CDR3, a read error is the likely cause.

Unique molecular identifiers were built into the TCRbeta library. TCRdb itself ran the PCR reads through MiXCR, one entry per CDR3 protein. Altogether roughly 280,000 distinct CDR3 sequences are present, roughly 11% being singletons, with the ten largest covering 20% to 30%. This CDR3 is 15 amino acids long. J was trimmed by 5 bases and V by 5 bases; bases with no gene match: 7. CDR1 and CDR2 from the germline V gene are SEHNR and FQNEAQ (reference sequence). The material was peripheral blood, obtained 180 days after TCRalphabeta/CD19-depleted stem cell transplant. The sequence derives from a male patient between 2 and 10 years old who had a stem cell transplant for chronic granulomatous disease, so the T cells may come from the graft donor. The chain uses TRBV7-9 and TRBJ2-7, with 12 nucleotides matching TRBD1. The CDR3 DNA is TGTGCCAGCAGCGGAGGGGGGACAGGGGGCGACGAGCAGTACCTC. Translated, it gives CASSGGGTGGDEQYL.